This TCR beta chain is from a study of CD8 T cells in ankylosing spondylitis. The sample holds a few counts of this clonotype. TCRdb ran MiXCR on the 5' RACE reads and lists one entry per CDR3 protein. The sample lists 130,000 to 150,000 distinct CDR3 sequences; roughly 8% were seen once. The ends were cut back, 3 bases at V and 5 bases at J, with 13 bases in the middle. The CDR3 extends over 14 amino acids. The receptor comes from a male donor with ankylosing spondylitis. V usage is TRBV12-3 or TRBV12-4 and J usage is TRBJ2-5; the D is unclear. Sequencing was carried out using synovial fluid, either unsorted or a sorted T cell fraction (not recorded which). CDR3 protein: CASSLGGVSETQYF. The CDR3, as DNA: TGTGCCAGCAGTTTGGGTGGGGTGTCGGAGACCCAGTACTTC.